The 24 T cell receptor beta chains below all came from one sample that was sequenced in a study of blood T cell repertoires in COVID-19 (dated by TCRdb to the early 2020s). Library preparation used the immunoSEQ multiplex PCR assay. TCRdb took over this immuneACCESS table, retaining in-frame rearrangements with V and J assigned. Such tables are incomplete; in checked studies, under half of the missing clones stem from an unresolved V gene, and the remainder is unexplained. Present in this sample are about 86,000 clones, 80% to 90% of which were seen just once. The top ten constitute 1.1% of the sample. The sample comprised peripheral blood. The receptors were sampled from a human donor in a cohort sampled during active COVID-19.

The chain combines TRBV3-1 (or the pseudogene TRBV3-2) with TRBJ2-2, with D perhaps matching TRBD2 (6 bases). The CDR3 length is 16 residues. Germline-derived CDR1 and CDR2 are LGHDT and YNNKEL (reference sequence). V lost 5 bases to trimming and J lost 6 bases, with 19 bases between them. CDR3 protein: CASSIPGGALAGELFF. The CDR3 DNA follows: TGTGCCAGCAGCATCCCAGGCGGGGCTCTCGCCGGGGAGCTGTTTTTT.

This sequence joins TRBV5-6 and TRBJ2-7, with 8 bases that match TRBD2. With 3 bases clipped from V and 0 bases from J, the junction kept 14 bases outside the gene matches. CDR3 size: 18 residues. CDR1 is SGHDT, CDR2 YYEEEE, per germline. DNA for the CDR3: TGTGCCAGCAGCTGGGGATGGGGTAGCGGGACTAGCTCCTACGAGCAGTACTTC. It specifies CASSWGWGSGTSSYEQYF.

The genes are TRBV27 and TRBJ2-7; 10 nucleotides agree with TRBD1. The CDR3 has 15 amino acids. In germline, CDR1 is MNHEY, CDR2 SMNVEV (reference sequence). V dropped 3 bases and J dropped 2; count of bases not matched to a gene: 4. The CDR3 reads CASSFPGQGTYEQYF. The CDR3 DNA sequence: TGTGCCAGCAGTTTCCCGGGACAGGGGACCTACGAGCAGTACTTC.

The V gene is TRBV15, the J gene TRBJ2-7, with 8 bases fitting TRBD1. This CDR3 comprises 16 residues. The J segment lost 5 bases and the V segment lost 1 base, leaving 10 bases of the junction unmatched. CDR1 LNHNV and CDR2 YYDKDF come from the germline V gene (reference sequence). The CDR3 bases are TGTGCCACCAGCAGAGGGGCGGGACAGGCCCAACACGAGCAGTACTTC. It specifies CATSRGAGQAQHEQYF.

The chain couples TRBV28 to TRBJ1-2; 9 nucleotides agree with TRBD1. Germline V gene lookup returns CDR1 MDHEN and CDR2 SYDVKM. CDR3 length: 13 residues. Trimming removed 5 bases from V and 7 bases from J; junction bases left unmatched: 5. The CDR3 loop is CASSEQGARGYTF. The DNA for the CDR3 is TGTGCCAGCAGTGAACAGGGGGCTCGTGGCTACACCTTC.

The chain joins TRBV7-9 to TRBJ2-5; D possibly corresponds to TRBD2 (5 bases). Trimming stripped 5 bases from V and 0 bases from J, with 19 bases between. CDR1 is SEHNR, CDR2 FQNEAQ, per germline (reference sequence). The length of the CDR3 is 17 residues. The CDR3 coding sequence is TGTGCCAGCAGCCGTCTTCTCGGGGATGTGTACCAAGAGACCCAGTACTTC. It specifies CASSRLLGDVYQETQYF.

This clone has only one observation. V gene TRBV28 combines with J gene TRBJ1-2; 7 bases are shared with TRBD1. This CDR3 has 14 amino acids. J was trimmed by 2 bases and V by 6 bases; bases with no gene match: 6. CDR1 and CDR2 (germline): MDHEN, SYDVKM. For the CDR3, the DNA is TGTGCCAGCAGATCTCCGACAGGGAACTATGGCTACACCTTC. It specifies CASRSPTGNYGYTF.

This chain connects TRBV27 to TRBJ1-3; 8 bases match TRBD1. This CDR3 spans 15 amino acids. Per germline, CDR1 MNHEY and CDR2 SMNVEV (reference sequence). V shed 4 bases, J shed 7 bases, and the junction held 9 bases outside the gene matches. CDR3 coding DNA: TGTGCCAGCAGTTCCTCCGGACAGGGAAGGAACACCATATATTTT. Protein product: CASSSSGQGRNTIYF.

The chain carries TRBV6-5 and TRBJ2-1; D is undetermined. This CDR3 has 12 amino acids. V was cut by 6 bases and J by 4 bases, with 7 bases left in between. Germline V gene lookup returns CDR1 MNHEY and CDR2 SVGAGI. In nucleotides, the CDR3 is TGTGCCAGCAGCGGCGGATACAATGAGCAGTTCTTC. Protein product: CASSGGYNEQFF.

V is TRBV6-1 and J is TRBJ2-7, with D perhaps TRBD2 (5 bases). V dropped 2 bases and J dropped 0 bases, with 14 bases sitting between them. CDR1 and CDR2 (germline): MNHNS, SASEGT. This CDR3 spans 16 amino acids. CDR3 sequence (DNA): TGTGCCAGCAGTGAAATGCTCGGGATCAACTCCTACGAGCAGTACTTC. Protein: CASSEMLGINSYEQYF.

This clone was recorded once. The chain is built from TRBV5-1 and TRBJ2-3; the match to TRBD2 covers 9 bases. The CDR3 loop spans 17 amino acids. Trimming removed 0 bases from V and 4 bases from J; junction bases left unmatched: 9. Germline CDR1 and CDR2: SGHRS and YFSETQ. CDR3 bases: TGCGCCAGCAGCTTGGGTCTAGCGGGAAGCTTGTCAGATACGCAGTATTTT. Protein product: CASSLGLAGSLSDTQYF.

Only a few counts were recorded for this clone. The chain uses TRBV28 and TRBJ2-7; 9 nucleotides align to TRBD2. The CDR3 runs 15 residues. The germline CDR1 and CDR2 sequences are MDHEN and SYDVKM. The trim removed 8 bases at V and 3 bases at J, leaving 11 bases unmatched. CDR3 coding DNA: TGTGCCAGCTCCCTCCCCGGGACTAGCAGCTACGAGCAGTACTTC. It translates to CASSLPGTSSYEQYF.

DNA of the CDR3: TGTGCCAGCAGTTACTCCCCTAGGACTAGGGGCAATGAGCAGTTCTTC. It translates to CASSYSPRTRGNEQFF. This sequence joins TRBV27 and TRBJ2-1; TRBD2 aligns across 7 bases. The V gene's germline CDR1 is MNHEY and CDR2 SMNVEV (reference sequence). The length of the CDR3 is 16 residues. After removal of 4 bases from V and 6 bases from J, the junction contained 12 bases not matched to a gene.

CDR3: CASSLFRDTEAFF. The CDR3 DNA reads as TGTGCCAGCAGCCTATTCAGGGACACTGAAGCTTTCTTT. The V call is TRBV3-1 (or the pseudogene TRBV3-2), the J call TRBJ1-1, with D maybe TRBD1 (5 bases). V was pared by 4 bases and J by 3 bases, with 9 bases between. The CDR3 covers 13 residues. Germline CDR1 reads LGHDT; CDR2 reads YNNKEL (reference sequence).

V is TRBV5-8 and J is TRBJ2-7; 7 bases are a match to TRBD1. CDR1 SGHTS and CDR2 YDEGEE come from the germline V gene. Losses at the gene ends were 4 bases for V and 0 bases for J; bases not matched to a gene: 7. CDR3 size: 15 residues. CDR3 bases: TGTGCCAGCAGCCCTGAGACAGGGAGCTCCTACGAGCAGTACTTC. This gives the protein CASSPETGSSYEQYF.

Ten or more counts support this clone. The chain has TRBV10-2 and TRBJ1-5; D gene ambiguous. Germline V gene sequence: CDR1 WSHSY, CDR2 SAAADI. The CDR3 is 12 amino acids. The V gene lost 2 bases and the J gene lost 9 bases, with 8 bases spanning the gap. CDR3: CASSEVLGPQHF. In DNA, the CDR3 is TGCGCCAGCAGTGAGGTGCTCGGGCCCCAGCATTTT.

V usage is TRBV5-1 and J usage is TRBJ1-2; D is perhaps TRBD1 (5 bases). CDR1 SGHRS and CDR2 YFSETQ come from the germline V gene. The CDR3 runs 15 residues. V shed 1 base and J shed 4 bases, with 14 bases lying between them. The CDR3 loop is CASSLHQGASYGYTF. CDR3 coding DNA: TGCGCCAGCAGCTTGCACCAGGGTGCTAGCTATGGCTACACCTTC.

The chain employs TRBV7-6 and TRBJ1-5, with unresolved D. The CDR3 has 14 residues. V lost 2 bases and J lost 1, with 6 bases in between. CDR1 and CDR2 from the germline V gene are SGHVS and FNYEAQ. This chain's CDR3 is CASSLMGSNQPQHF. CDR3 nucleotide sequence: TGTGCCAGCAGCTTAATGGGCAGCAATCAGCCCCAGCATTTT. The full variable domain, rest sourced from reference TRBV7-6 and TRBJ1-5, is GAGVSQSPRYKVTKRGQDVALRCDPISGHVSLYWYRQALGQGPEFLTYFNYEAQQDKSGLPNDRFSAERPEGSISTLTIQRTEQRDSAMYRCASSLMGSNQPQHFGDGTRLSIL.

The chain has TRBV9 and TRBJ2-7; 10 bases are shared with TRBD1. The germline gives CDR1 SGDLS, CDR2 YYNGEE. The CDR3 extends over 15 amino acids. The J segment lost 6 bases and the V segment lost 4 bases, leaving 10 bases of the junction unmatched. The CDR3 DNA follows: TGTGCCAGCAGCATGGGGGGGACAGGGGAGGCCGAGCAGTACTTC. It is translated as CASSMGGTGEAEQYF.

The rearrangement joins TRBV19 to TRBJ2-7, with D maybe TRBD2 (6 bases). The CDR3 spans 15 residues. Germline V gene data show CDR1 as LNHDA and CDR2 as SQIVND (reference sequence). The V and J ends lost 2 bases and 0 bases respectively, with 11 bases between them. The CDR3 reads CASSIWAGNSYEQYF. The CDR3 coding sequence is TGTGCCAGTAGTATATGGGCGGGAAACTCCTACGAGCAGTACTTC.

This chain connects TRBV5-8 to TRBJ1-2, with D possibly TRBD1 on 5 matching bases. This CDR3 region has 13 residues. Germline values: CDR1 SGHTS, CDR2 YDEGEE. V was clipped by 2 bases and J by 7 bases, with 12 bases between them. The CDR3, as DNA: TGTGCCAGCAGCTTAAATCAAGGGGCTGGCTACACCTTC. Translating gives CASSLNQGAGYTF.

This clone was picked up a small number of times. The chain combines TRBV27 with TRBJ2-2; a weak D match, TRBD1 (6 bases). Germline values: CDR1 MNHEY, CDR2 SMNVEV (reference sequence). This CDR3 is built from 15 residues. Trimming shortened V by 5 bases and J by 6 bases, and 16 bases separated the two germline ends. The CDR3 region has the DNA TGTGCCAGCAGTCCGCTCCGACAGGTTTCCGGGGAGCTGTTTTTT. This gives the protein CASSPLRQVSGELFF.

The rearrangement links TRBV3-1 (or the pseudogene TRBV3-2) to TRBJ2-7, with D unresolved. CDR1 and CDR2 (germline): LGHDT, YNNKEL (reference sequence). The CDR3 contains 11 residues. V lost 8 bases and J 7 bases, leaving 12 bases between the germline ends. The CDR3 nucleotides are TGTGCCAGCGGCATCTCGTGGGAGCAGTACTTC. Translation: CASGISWEQYF.

V usage is TRBV5-8 and J usage is TRBJ2-2, with a tentative D call TRBD1 (6 bases). In germline, CDR1 is SGHTS, CDR2 YDEGEE. V gave up 2 bases and J gave up 9 bases, with 11 bases separating them. The CDR3 is made up of 13 amino acids. The CDR3 DNA follows: TGTGCCAGCAGCTTCAACAGGGACCGGGAGCTGTTTTTT. Translation: CASSFNRDRELFF.